Shown below are 8 T cell receptor beta chains from a single sample sequenced in a study of T-cell reconstitution after alpha-beta-depleted transplantation in children. A TCRbeta library incorporating unique molecular identifiers was prepared. TCRdb used MiXCR to reprocess the PCR reads, holding one entry per CDR3 protein. The sample has a few thousand distinct CDR3 sequences, less than 25% seen once. This specimen consisted of PBMCs, mostly from graft donor cells, obtained 60 days after TCRalphabeta/CD19-depleted stem cell transplant. The receptor source for this set is a female patient under 18 who had a stem cell transplant for acute lymphoblastic leukemia, so the T cells may come from the graft donor.

CDR3 protein: CSARQDRPHSGANVLTF. Written as DNA, the CDR3 is TGCAGTGCTAGGCAGGACAGGCCTCACTCTGGGGCCAACGTCCTGACTTTC. This sequence joins TRBV20-1 and TRBJ2-6; 7 bases are shared with TRBD1. This CDR3 has 17 amino acids. V lost 3 bases, J lost 0 bases, and 8 bases stayed unmatched. Looked up from germline, CDR1 is DFQATT and CDR2 is SNEGSKA (reference sequence).

This clonotype is termed medium-sized. The genes are TRBV18 and TRBJ1-5; D may be TRBD1 (5 bases). V lost 2 bases and J lost 1, with 9 bases in between. This CDR3 is built from 15 residues. In germline, CDR1 is KGHSH, CDR2 LQKENI. The CDR3 protein is CASSPDGGSNQPQHF. CDR3 nucleotides: TGTGCCAGCTCACCAGACGGGGGAAGCAATCAGCCCCAGCATTTT. Full variable domain (missing parts from reference TRBV18 and TRBJ1-5): NAGVMQNPRHLVRRRGQEARLRCSPMKGHSHVYWYRQLPEEGLKFMVYLQKENIIDESGMPKERFSAEFPKEGPSILRIQQVVRGDSAAYFCASSPDGGSNQPQHFGDGTRLSIL.

This clonotype was counted many times. The gene calls are TRBV28 and TRBJ2-3, with D maybe TRBD1 (6 bases). V lost 8 bases to trimming and J lost 1 base, with 10 bases between them. This CDR3 is built from 13 residues. Germline-derived CDR1 and CDR2 are MDHEN and SYDVKM. The CDR3 region is CASQTGGTDTQYF. The DNA of the CDR3 is TGTGCCAGCCAGACAGGCGGCACAGATACGCAGTATTTT.

This clonotype was observed many times. The chain employs TRBV5-1 and TRBJ2-7; TRBD1 matches 10 bases. CDR3 length equals 14 residues. Trimming cost V 4 bases and J 3 bases; bases outside gene matches: 4. Germline V gene lookup returns CDR1 SGHRS and CDR2 YFSETQ. This chain's CDR3 is CASSIGTGVYEQYF. In nucleotides, the CDR3 is TGCGCCAGCAGCATCGGGACAGGGGTCTACGAGCAGTACTTC.

This clonotype was seen only a few times. The gene calls are TRBV3-1 and TRBJ2-5; D remains unclear. V lost 1 base to trimming and J lost 7 bases, with 7 bases between them. This CDR3 is 12 amino acids long. Germline assignment: CDR1 LGHDT and CDR2 YNNKEL (reference sequence). For the CDR3, the DNA is TGTGCCAGCAGCCAAGCCCCCCGGACCCAGTACTTC. Protein: CASSQAPRTQYF.

This clonotype was seen repeatedly, ten times or more. V usage is TRBV9 and J usage is TRBJ2-6, with D perhaps matching TRBD1 (6 bases). The CDR3 spans 19 residues. Germline V gives CDR1 SGDLS, CDR2 YYNGEE. Trimming left V 4 bases short and J 0 bases short, with 20 bases between. CDR3 nucleotide sequence: TGTGCCAGCAGCCCCAGCCGACAGGACCACTACTCTGGGGCCAACGTCCTGACTTTC. It specifies CASSPSRQDHYSGANVLTF.

Relative to its sample, this clonotype is medium-sized. The genes are TRBV4-2 and TRBJ1-1; D possibly corresponds to TRBD1 (5 bases). Germline V gene lookup returns CDR1 LGHNA and CDR2 YNFKEQ. Trimming cost V 0 bases and J 3 bases, with 11 bases left between them. The CDR3 is made up of 15 amino acids. The CDR3 nucleotides read TGTGCCAGCAGCCAAGATCACGGCAGGGACACTGAAGCTTTCTTT. It yields the protein CASSQDHGRDTEAFF.

About this clonotype itself: A single base separates this from a much larger clone, so it may be a read error. The rearrangement uses TRBV3-1 and TRBJ2-1; possible D gene TRBD1, 5 bases. CDR3 size: 17 residues. Germline V gene lookup returns CDR1 LGHDT and CDR2 YNNKEL (reference sequence). The CDR3 region is CASCQVDRGPMGNEQFF. The CDR3 bases are TGTGCCAGCTGCCAAGTTGACAGAGGACCTATGGGCAATGAGCAGTTCTTC.